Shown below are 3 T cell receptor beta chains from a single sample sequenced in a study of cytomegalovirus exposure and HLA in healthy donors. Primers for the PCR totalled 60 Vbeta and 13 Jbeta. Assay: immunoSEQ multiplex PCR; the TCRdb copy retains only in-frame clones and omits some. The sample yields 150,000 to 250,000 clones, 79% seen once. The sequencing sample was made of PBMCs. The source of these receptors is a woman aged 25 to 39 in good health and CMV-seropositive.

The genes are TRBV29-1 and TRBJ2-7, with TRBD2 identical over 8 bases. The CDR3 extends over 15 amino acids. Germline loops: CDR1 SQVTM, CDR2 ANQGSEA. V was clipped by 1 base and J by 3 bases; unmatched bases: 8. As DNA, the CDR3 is TGCAGCGTTGAAGGAACCGGGACTAGGTACTACGAGCAGTACTTC. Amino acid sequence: CSVEGTGTRYYEQYF.

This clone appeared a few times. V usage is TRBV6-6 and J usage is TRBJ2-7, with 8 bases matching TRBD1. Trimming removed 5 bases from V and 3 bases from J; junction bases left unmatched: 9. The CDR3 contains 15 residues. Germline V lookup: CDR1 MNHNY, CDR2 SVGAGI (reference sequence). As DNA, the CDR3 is TGTGCCAGCAGTAATACGGGACAGGCTGGCTACGAGCAGTACTTC. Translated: CASSNTGQAGYEQYF.

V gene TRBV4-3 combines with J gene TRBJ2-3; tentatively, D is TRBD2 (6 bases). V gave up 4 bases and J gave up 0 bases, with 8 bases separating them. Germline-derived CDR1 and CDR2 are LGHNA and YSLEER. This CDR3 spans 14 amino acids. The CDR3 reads CASSLGTSTDTQYF. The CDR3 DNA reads TGCGCCAGCAGCCTCGGGACTAGCACAGATACGCAGTATTTT.